The T cell receptor beta chain described here comes from a study of blood T cell repertoires in COVID-19. This CDR3 has 15 residues. Losses at the gene ends were 1 base for V and 6 bases for J; bases not matched to a gene: 5. Per the germline V gene, CDR1 is SGHAT and CDR2 is FQNNGV. Adults between roughly 18 and 89 years of age took part from about two dozen US areas. The assay was immunoSEQ multiplex PCR, and TCRdb's table has in-frame clones only and misses some. The table has about 230,000 clones, approximately 87% seen once. This chain links TRBV11-2 with TRBJ2-3, with TRBD2 matching 9 bases. The receptor was derived from a woman aged 45-65 years in a cohort exposed to, infected with or recovered from COVID-19 (not recorded which). The specimen sequenced was PBMCs or T cells enriched from blood (not recorded which). This chain's CDR3 is CASSLVGLATDTQYF. The CDR3 DNA follows: TGTGCCAGCAGCTTAGTGGGACTAGCTACGGATACGCAGTATTTT.